These 32 T cell receptor beta chains came from one sample sequenced in a study of T cell responses to AZD1222 COVID-19 vaccine. Sequenced by immunoSEQ multiplex PCR; TCRdb stores in-frame clones only, minus some. The table has tens of thousands of clones, about nine tenths seen once. The material sequenced was peripheral blood, taken on day 0 of MenACWY control vaccination. The receptor set was obtained from an adult in good health.

The V gene is TRBV5-1, the J gene TRBJ2-7; D is tentatively TRBD1 or TRBD2 (6 bases each). The V and J ends lost 0 bases and 6 bases respectively, with 13 bases between them. The CDR3 totals 14 residues. Germline assignment: CDR1 SGHRS and CDR2 YFSETQ. This CDR3 reads CASSLDWGAGEQYF. The CDR3 DNA reads as TGCGCCAGCAGCTTGGATTGGGGGGCGGGCGAGCAGTACTTC.

The rearrangement links TRBV19 to TRBJ2-1, with D hard to call. Trimming cost V 7 bases and J 0 bases, with 13 bases left between them. The CDR3 sequence is 15 residues long. Germline assignment: CDR1 LNHDA and CDR2 SQIVND (reference sequence). CDR3 region: CASMRTSSSYNEQFF. The CDR3 nucleotides are TGTGCCAGTATGAGAACCTCGAGCTCCTACAATGAGCAGTTCTTC.

The chain has TRBV6-5 and TRBJ2-5, with D possibly being TRBD2 (7 bases). Germline V gives CDR1 MNHEY, CDR2 SVGAGI. The CDR3 length is 15 residues. Between the trimmed V and J ends, which lost 6 bases and 6 bases, there was a span of 20 bases. The CDR3 bases are TGTGCCAGCAGAAAGGGGGGGCCGCCCTCTCAGACCCAGTACTTC. Translating it yields CASRKGGPPSQTQYF.

V gene TRBV6-5 combines with J gene TRBJ1-1; possibly TRBD1 for D (5 bases). Deletions cut 4 bases from V and 1 base from J, with 7 bases between. The germline V gene has CDR1 MNHEY and CDR2 SVGAGI. This CDR3 has 13 residues. The CDR3 coding sequence is TGTGCCAGCAGTTTTCAGGGGAACACTGAAGCTTTCTTT. Residues: CASSFQGNTEAFF.

In nucleotides, the CDR3 is TGTGCCAGCAGCTGGGGCCTGGGACAGGTGGGGGGAGAGACCCAGTACTTC. Residues: CASSWGLGQVGGETQYF. V gene TRBV11-2 combines with J gene TRBJ2-5, with 8 nucleotides matching TRBD1. The CDR3 consists of 17 residues. Per germline, CDR1 SGHAT and CDR2 FQNNGV. Losses at the gene ends were 4 bases for V and 4 bases for J; bases not matched to a gene: 14.

There are a few counts of this clone. V is TRBV27 and J is TRBJ1-2, with D maybe TRBD1 (6 bases). The CDR3 totals 12 residues. V dropped 5 bases and J dropped 5 bases, with 9 bases sitting between them. Germline V CDR1 and CDR2: MNHEY, SMNVEV (reference sequence). CDR3 sequence (DNA): TGTGCCAGCAGTCTGCAGGGGTATGGCTACACCTTC. Protein sequence: CASSLQGYGYTF.

The V call is TRBV24-1, the J call TRBJ2-3, with D unclear. Trimming left V 2 bases short and J 1 base short, with 12 bases between. Germline V gene lookup returns CDR1 KGHDR and CDR2 SFDVKD. This CDR3 spans 16 amino acids. The CDR3 DNA sequence: TGTGCCACCAGTGATTCCGGTATTTTGGGCACAGATACGCAGTATTTT. It codes for CATSDSGILGTDTQYF.

This chain joins TRBV28 and TRBJ2-3, with D unclear. The CDR3 sequence is 13 residues long. Trimming took 8 bases from V and 4 from J, leaving 13 bases between them. Per germline, CDR1 MDHEN and CDR2 SYDVKM. CDR3 sequence (DNA): TGTGCCAGCCGTCCGGGTTCCCCAGATACGCAGTATTTT. This codes for CASRPGSPDTQYF. Filled out from reference TRBV28 and TRBJ2-3, the complete variable domain reads DVKVTQSSRYLVKRTGEKVFLECVQDMDHENMFWYRQDPGLGLRLIYFSYDVKMKEKGDIPEGYSVSREKKERFSLILESASTNQTSMYLCASRPGSPDTQYFGPGTRLTVL.

V gene TRBV14 combines with J gene TRBJ1-1; D gene unclear. The V end lost 0 bases, the J end lost 1 base, and 9 bases lay between the germline ends. CDR3 length: 15 residues. Germline V lookup: CDR1 SGHDN, CDR2 FVKESK. CDR3 sequence (DNA): TGTGCCAGCAGCCAAGATCAGGCGGAGAACACTGAAGCTTTCTTT. It codes for CASSQDQAENTEAFF. The complete variable domain, with remaining parts taken from reference TRBV14 and TRBJ1-1, reads EAGVTQFPSHSVIEKGQTVTLRCDPISGHDNLYWYRRVMGKEIKFLLHFVKESKQDESGMPNNRFLAERTGGTYSTLKVQPAELEDSGVYFCASSQDQAENTEAFFGQGTRLTVV.

This clone is categorized as medium-sized. The V call is TRBV6-5, the J call TRBJ1-1; no firm D call. Trimming shortened V by 0 bases and J by 5 bases, and 13 bases separated the two germline ends. CDR1 is MNHEY and CDR2 is SVGAGI in the germline V gene. This CDR3 has 15 amino acids. CDR3 region: CASSYSFLLETEAFF. The DNA for the CDR3 is TGTGCCAGCAGTTACTCGTTCCTCCTTGAGACTGAAGCTTTCTTT.

The sample holds one count of this clone. The genes are TRBV3-1 (or the pseudogene TRBV3-2) and TRBJ2-1; maybe TRBD1 (6 bases). This CDR3 is 17 amino acids long. Germline values: CDR1 LGHDT, CDR2 YNNKEL (reference sequence). Trimming took 4 bases from V and 0 from J, leaving 16 bases between them. The CDR3 reads CASSPWTDSYSYNEQFF. In DNA form, the CDR3 reads TGTGCCAGCAGCCCCTGGACAGATAGTTACTCCTACAATGAGCAGTTCTTC.

This chain joins TRBV19 and TRBJ2-1; 11 positions match TRBD2. The germline CDR1 and CDR2 sequences are LNHDA and SQIVND (reference sequence). V was clipped by 7 bases and J by 3 bases; unmatched bases: 2. The CDR3 is 14 amino acids. The CDR3 bases are TGTGCCAGTAAAACTAGCGGGAGCTACAATGAGCAGTTCTTC. Translated, it gives CASKTSGSYNEQFF.

The chain has TRBV5-1 and TRBJ2-1; the D is unclear. Germline V gene lookup returns CDR1 SGHRS and CDR2 YFSETQ. This CDR3 has 11 residues. Between the trimmed V and J ends, which lost 4 bases and 7 bases, there was a span of 6 bases. CDR3 DNA sequence: TGCGCCAGCAGCCCATCGAATGAGCAGTTCTTC. Protein: CASSPSNEQFF.

The chain couples TRBV7-6 to TRBJ2-7, with 15 bases fitting TRBD2. This CDR3 is built from 21 residues. CDR1 SGHVS and CDR2 FNYEAQ come from the germline V gene. The V gene end was trimmed by 5 bases and the J gene end by 0 bases; junction bases not matched to a gene: 17. Here the CDR3 DNA reads TGTGCCAGCAGCCCATACCCGGGACTAGCGGGAGGCCTAAAGCCCTCCTACGAGCAGTACTTC. It specifies CASSPYPGLAGGLKPSYEQYF.

V is TRBV6-1 and J is TRBJ2-1; 7 positions match TRBD2. Trimming took 3 bases from V and 8 from J; bases not matched to a gene: 4. CDR3 length: 13 residues. CDR1 MNHNS and CDR2 SASEGT come from the germline V gene. The CDR3 nucleotides read TGTGCCAGCAGTGACGGGGGGAAGCATGAGCAGTTCTTC. Encoded protein: CASSDGGKHEQFF.

The chain is built from TRBV5-6 and TRBJ1-5; TRBD1 matches 7 bases. V gave up 0 bases and J gave up 4 bases; unmatched junction bases: 10. The CDR3 is 17 residues long. Germline CDR1 is SGHDT and CDR2 is YYEEEE. The CDR3 loop reads CASSLVVHRGRNQPQHF. The DNA for the CDR3 is TGTGCCAGCAGCTTGGTGGTTCACAGGGGTCGGAATCAGCCCCAGCATTTT.

The CDR3 DNA reads as TGTGCCTGGAGTCCGGGACAGAGCGGGATGGATGGCTACACCTTC. Translation: CAWSPGQSGMDGYTF. The chain employs TRBV30 and TRBJ1-2; TRBD1 agrees at 7 bases. This CDR3 region has 15 residues. V shed 2 bases, J shed 6 bases, and the junction held 12 bases outside the gene matches. CDR1 and CDR2 (germline): GTSNPN, SVGIG (reference sequence).

This clone is large (0.1 to 1%) in the sample. V and J are TRBV2 and TRBJ2-1; no definite D call. V was pared by 4 bases and J by 4 bases, with 8 bases between. The CDR3 is 13 residues long. Germline lookup yields CDR1 SNHLY and CDR2 FYNNEI. The CDR3: CASSGGYYNEQFF. The DNA for the CDR3 is TGTGCCAGCAGTGGAGGCTATTACAATGAGCAGTTCTTC.

V and J are TRBV6-5 and TRBJ1-1; 10 positions match TRBD1. Trimming at V came to 4 bases and at J to 6 bases, leaving 5 bases not matched to a gene. This CDR3 is built from 14 residues. Germline lookup yields CDR1 MNHEY and CDR2 SVGAGI. The CDR3 is CASSWTGGEAEAFF. The CDR3 nucleotides are TGTGCCAGCAGTTGGACAGGGGGTGAGGCTGAAGCTTTCTTT.

The chain uses TRBV5-1 and TRBJ1-3; D is unclear. Germline values: CDR1 SGHRS, CDR2 YFSETQ. The CDR3 extends over 16 amino acids. V was cut by 3 bases and J by 2 bases, with 15 bases left in between. In DNA form, the CDR3 reads TGCGCCAGCAGCTCCCGAGGGTCTGAGCCTGGAAACACCATATATTTT. It translates to CASSSRGSEPGNTIYF.

This clone was seen once. J is TRBJ2-7 and V is TRBV4-2; D not certain. V was cut by 0 bases and J by 3 bases, with 12 bases left in between. This CDR3 contains 15 residues. Looked up from germline, CDR1 is LGHNA and CDR2 is YNFKEQ. CDR3 sequence (DNA): TGTGCCAGCAGCCAAGATTGGGATCAAGGCTACGAGCAGTACTTC. Protein sequence: CASSQDWDQGYEQYF.

The chain employs TRBV23-1 and TRBJ1-4; D gene ambiguous. TRBV23-1 is annotated as an ORF whose role is uncertain. This CDR3 contains 15 residues. V gave up 4 bases and J gave up 2 bases, with 11 bases separating them. The CDR3 sequence is CASSPEGSTNEKLFF. DNA for the CDR3: TGCGCCAGCAGTCCGGAGGGATCTACTAATGAAAAACTGTTTTTT.

V and J are TRBV7-9 and TRBJ2-7; D uncertain. CDR3 size: 11 residues. Trimming removed 5 bases at V and 4 bases at J, with 6 bases between. Germline V CDR1 and CDR2: SEHNR, FQNEAQ (reference sequence). The CDR3 here is CASSERYEQYF. CDR3 sequence (DNA): TGTGCCAGCAGCGAACGATACGAGCAGTACTTC.

In nucleotides, the CDR3 is TGTGCCAGCTCCCCCCGGGTGACGGCTAATTATAGCAATCAGCCCCAGCATTTT. Encoded protein: CASSPRVTANYSNQPQHF. This chain connects TRBV28 to TRBJ1-5; D gene unclear. V shed 8 bases and J shed 0 bases, with 23 bases lying between them. The CDR3 has 18 residues. From germline, CDR1 is MDHEN and CDR2 SYDVKM.

The genes are TRBV7-8 and TRBJ1-4; D is undetermined. Germline loops: CDR1 SGHVS, CDR2 FQNEAQ. Trimming shortened V by 4 bases and J by 3 bases, and 15 bases separated the two germline ends. This CDR3 has 16 residues. The CDR3: CASSSGRAVPNEKLFF. The CDR3 coding sequence is TGTGCCAGCAGCTCCGGTCGGGCGGTACCTAATGAAAAACTGTTTTTT.

The V and J genes are TRBV6-2 or TRBV6-3 and TRBJ2-1; D is uncertain. Germline loops: CDR1 MNHEY, CDR2 SVGEGT. Trimming stripped 5 bases from V and 7 bases from J, with 6 bases between. The CDR3 contains 11 residues. The CDR3 sequence is CASSRANEQFF. CDR3 nucleotides: TGTGCCAGCAGTAGGGCGAATGAGCAGTTCTTC.

The genes are TRBV4-3 and TRBJ1-2; D is ambiguous. Trimming cost V 0 bases and J 8 bases, with 16 bases left between them. This CDR3 has 15 amino acids. Germline loops: CDR1 LGHNA, CDR2 YSLEER. CDR3 sequence reads: CASSQEIVSPTGYTF. Here the CDR3 DNA reads TGCGCCAGCAGCCAAGAAATTGTGAGCCCCACCGGCTACACCTTC.

The gene calls are TRBV10-3 and TRBJ2-3; D is unclear. Germline loops: CDR1 ENHRY, CDR2 SYGVKD. CDR3 size: 15 residues. V was pared by 0 bases and J by 0 bases, with 7 bases between. In DNA, the CDR3 is TGTGCCATCAGTGAGTCTACAGCTAGCACAGATACGCAGTATTTT. Translating gives CAISESTASTDTQYF.

The chain couples TRBV5-1 to TRBJ1-4; the D gene is possibly TRBD1 (6 bases). The germline gives CDR1 SGHRS, CDR2 YFSETQ. This CDR3 is built from 14 residues. Trimming took 2 bases from V and 6 from J, leaving 11 bases between them. Here the CDR3 reads CASSFGGSDEKLFF. CDR3 bases: TGCGCCAGCAGCTTCGGGGGCTCTGATGAAAAACTGTTTTTT.

This chain links TRBV7-8 with TRBJ2-6, with D perhaps TRBD1 (6 bases). This CDR3 comprises 16 residues. Germline-derived CDR1 and CDR2 are SGHVS and FQNEAQ. V lost 5 bases to trimming and J lost 4 bases, with 15 bases between them. CDR3 coding DNA: TGTGCCAGCAGCGGGAACAGGGCTGCCGGGGCCAACGTCCTGACTTTC. Its translation: CASSGNRAAGANVLTF.

The chain employs TRBV12-3 or TRBV12-4 and TRBJ2-3; a possible D gene is TRBD2 (7 bases). This CDR3 comprises 12 residues. The V end was cut by 7 bases, the J end by 4 bases, with 9 bases between. In DNA, the CDR3 is TGTGCCAGCAAAGGGGGGGCAGATACGCAGTATTTT. Residues: CASKGGADTQYF.

The chain is built from TRBV19 and TRBJ2-7; 7 bases align to TRBD1. The germline gives CDR1 LNHDA, CDR2 SQIVND (reference sequence). CDR3 length: 14 residues. V trimming: 5 bases; J trimming: 2 bases; junction bases outside the gene matches: 6. The CDR3 region has the DNA TGTGCCAGTAGTCCCTCGGGGACAGCCTACGAGCAGTACTTC. Translation gives CASSPSGTAYEQYF.